This entry concerns a single TCR beta chain. This record comes from a study of blood T cell repertoires in COVID-19. Study in general: Sources were T cells, B-cell-depleted T cells, or PBMCs; the material itself was cDNA or gDNA.

Original processing notes: Estimation of nucleated cell counts relied on the amplification of reference gene primers. Produced via immunoSEQ multiplex PCR; TCRdb's table is partial and in-frame only. V, J and clone size reflect that table, while D and trimming were determined from the DNA. The table records over 150,000 clones, roughly 88% of them present only once. This CDR3 is 17 amino acids long. J was trimmed by 0 bases and V by 5 bases; bases with no gene match: 8. Germline-derived CDR1 and CDR2 are KGHSH and LQKENI. The sample consisted of peripheral blood. J is TRBJ2-2 and V is TRBV18; 8 bases line up with TRBD1. This sequence originates from a man in his fifties or sixties with COVID-19, enrolled during active disease. CDR3 nucleotide sequence: TGTGCCAGCTCAGCGAACCAGGGGGCTGCGAACACCGGGGAGCTGTTTTTT. Protein product: CASSANQGAANTGELFF.